The T cell receptor beta chain under discussion was sequenced for a study of T-cell memory formation after mild COVID-19. This clonotype was counted between two and nine times. TCRdb reanalysed the 5' RACE reads using MiXCR and keeps one entry per CDR3 protein. Among about 350,000 distinct CDR3 sequences, roughly an eighth were seen once, and the ten largest hold about 20%. This clonotype was sampled from a man between 18 and 29 years old who had mild COVID-19 (a few samples of this study predate the infection). Cell type and time point are not known. The sample consisted of PBMCs or a T cell subset sorted from them (not recorded which).

The CDR3 protein is CASSQGLGEVREQYF. In nucleotides, the CDR3 is TGCGCCAGCAGCCAAGGGCTAGGGGAAGTAAGGGAGCAGTACTTC. The rearrangement uses TRBV4-1 and TRBJ2-7, with D maybe TRBD1 (5 bases). This CDR3 is 15 amino acids long. Germline CDR1 MGHRA, CDR2 YSYEKL. Trimming pared 1 base from V and 7 bases from J, leaving 17 bases between.